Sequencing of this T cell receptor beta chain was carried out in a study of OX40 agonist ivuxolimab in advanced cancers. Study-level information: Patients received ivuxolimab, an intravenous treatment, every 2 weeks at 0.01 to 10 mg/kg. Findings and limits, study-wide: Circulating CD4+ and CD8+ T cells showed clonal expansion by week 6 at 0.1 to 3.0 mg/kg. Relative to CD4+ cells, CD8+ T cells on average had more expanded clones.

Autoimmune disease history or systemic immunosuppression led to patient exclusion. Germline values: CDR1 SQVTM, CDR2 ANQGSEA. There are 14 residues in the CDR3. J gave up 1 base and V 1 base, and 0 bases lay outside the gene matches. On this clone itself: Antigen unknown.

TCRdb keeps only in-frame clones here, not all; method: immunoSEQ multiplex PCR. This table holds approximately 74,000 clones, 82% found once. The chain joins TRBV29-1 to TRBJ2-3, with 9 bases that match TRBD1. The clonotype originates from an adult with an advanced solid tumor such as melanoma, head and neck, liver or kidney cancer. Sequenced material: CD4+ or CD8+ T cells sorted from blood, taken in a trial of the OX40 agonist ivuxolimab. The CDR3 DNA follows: TGCAGCGTTGAAGGGACAGGGGGCACAGATACGCAGTATTTT. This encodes CSVEGTGGTDTQYF.